Following are 5 T cell receptor beta chains from one sample sequenced in a study of PD-1 blockade in classical Hodgkin lymphoma. Relapse after autologous stem cell transplantation occurred in every patient, and brentuximab vedotin exposure varied. Thawed PBMCs were the source of CD4+ T cells, purified by magnetic negative selection. Assay: immunoSEQ multiplex PCR; the TCRdb copy retains only in-frame clones and omits some. The sample has 25,000 to 35,000 clones, 85% seen once; the top ten hold 2.4%. Source: CD4+ T cells from blood, taken at baseline. The receptors shown here come from a human donor with classical Hodgkin lymphoma.

This clone was recorded only once. This chain connects TRBV4-1 to TRBJ1-4; D not certain. Trimming stripped 1 base from V and 0 bases from J, with 9 bases between. Germline lookup yields CDR1 MGHRA and CDR2 YSYEKL. This CDR3 comprises 16 residues. CDR3: CASSQGDLATNEKLFF. The CDR3 bases are TGCGCCAGCAGCCAAGGCGACCTTGCAACTAATGAAAAACTGTTTTTT.

The chain has TRBV28 and TRBJ1-5, with TRBD1 identical over 9 bases. Germline trimming cut 7 bases from V and 0 bases from J; bases unmatched to any gene: 13. The CDR3 runs to 18 residues. The germline V gene has CDR1 MDHEN and CDR2 SYDVKM. The CDR3 DNA follows: TGTGCCAGCAAAAAACCGGGACAGGGCCCTTATAGCAATCAGCCCCAGCATTTT. Its protein is CASKKPGQGPYSNQPQHF.

CDR3 amino acids: CASSLLGGENTGELFF. The CDR3 nucleotides are TGCGCCAGCAGCTTGTTGGGGGGCGAGAACACCGGGGAGCTGTTTTTT. This chain links TRBV5-1 with TRBJ2-2; either TRBD1 or TRBD2 may fit D (6 bases each). V was shortened by 1 base and J by 1 base, with 11 bases between the two germline ends. Germline assignment: CDR1 SGHRS and CDR2 YFSETQ. The CDR3 loop spans 16 amino acids.

The chain combines TRBV30 with TRBJ2-7; perhaps TRBD2 as D (5 bases). This CDR3 is 16 amino acids long. The ends were cut back, 0 bases at V and 2 bases at J, with 17 bases in the middle. Germline assignment: CDR1 GTSNPN and CDR2 SVGIG (reference sequence). The CDR3 DNA reads TGTGCCTGGAGTGTACTCCGAGGGAGACGGGCCTACGAGCAGTACTTC. Its translation: CAWSVLRGRRAYEQYF. Full variable domain (remainder filled in from reference TRBV30 and TRBJ2-7): SQTIHQWPATLVQPVGSPLSLECTVEGTSNPNLYWYRQAAGRGLQLLFYSVGIGQISSEVPQNLSASRPQDRQFILSSKKLLLSDSGFYLCAWSVLRGRRAYEQYFGPGTRLTVT.

V gene TRBV5-1 combines with J gene TRBJ2-1, with D possibly being TRBD2 (5 bases). Germline V gene sequence: CDR1 SGHRS, CDR2 YFSETQ. Trimming took 4 bases from V and 0 from J, leaving 11 bases between them. This CDR3 spans 15 amino acids. CDR3 amino acids: CASSTAVSSYNEQFF. The CDR3 DNA is TGCGCCAGCAGCACAGCGGTAAGCTCCTACAATGAGCAGTTCTTC.